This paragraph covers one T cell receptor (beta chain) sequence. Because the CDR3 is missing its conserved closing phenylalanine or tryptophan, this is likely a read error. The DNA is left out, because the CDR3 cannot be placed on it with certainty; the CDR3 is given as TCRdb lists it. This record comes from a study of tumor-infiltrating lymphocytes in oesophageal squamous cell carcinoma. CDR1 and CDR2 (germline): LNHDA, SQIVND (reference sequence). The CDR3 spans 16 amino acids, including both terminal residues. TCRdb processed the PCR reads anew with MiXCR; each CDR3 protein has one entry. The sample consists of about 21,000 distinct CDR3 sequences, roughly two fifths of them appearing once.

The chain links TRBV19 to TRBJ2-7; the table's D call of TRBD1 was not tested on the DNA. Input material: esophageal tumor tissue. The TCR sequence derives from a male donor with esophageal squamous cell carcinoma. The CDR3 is CATTLDSQTYGYTFGS.